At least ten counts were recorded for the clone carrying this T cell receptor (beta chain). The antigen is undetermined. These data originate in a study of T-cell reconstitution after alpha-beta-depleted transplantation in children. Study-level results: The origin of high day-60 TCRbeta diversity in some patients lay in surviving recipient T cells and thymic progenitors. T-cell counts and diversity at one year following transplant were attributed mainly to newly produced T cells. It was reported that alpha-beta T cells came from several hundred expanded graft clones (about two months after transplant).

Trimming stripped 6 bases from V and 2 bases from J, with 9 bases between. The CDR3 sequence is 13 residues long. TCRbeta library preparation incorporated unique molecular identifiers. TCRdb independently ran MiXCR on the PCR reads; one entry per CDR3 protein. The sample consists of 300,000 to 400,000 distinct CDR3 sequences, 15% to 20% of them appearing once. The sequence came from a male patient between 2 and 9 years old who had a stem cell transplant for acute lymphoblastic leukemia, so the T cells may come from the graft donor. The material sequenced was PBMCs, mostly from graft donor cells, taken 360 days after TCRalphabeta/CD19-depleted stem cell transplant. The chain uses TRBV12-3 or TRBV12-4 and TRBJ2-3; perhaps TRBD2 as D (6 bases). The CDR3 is CASSTGDTDTQYF. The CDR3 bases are TGTGCCAGCAGCACGGGAGACACAGATACGCAGTATTTT.